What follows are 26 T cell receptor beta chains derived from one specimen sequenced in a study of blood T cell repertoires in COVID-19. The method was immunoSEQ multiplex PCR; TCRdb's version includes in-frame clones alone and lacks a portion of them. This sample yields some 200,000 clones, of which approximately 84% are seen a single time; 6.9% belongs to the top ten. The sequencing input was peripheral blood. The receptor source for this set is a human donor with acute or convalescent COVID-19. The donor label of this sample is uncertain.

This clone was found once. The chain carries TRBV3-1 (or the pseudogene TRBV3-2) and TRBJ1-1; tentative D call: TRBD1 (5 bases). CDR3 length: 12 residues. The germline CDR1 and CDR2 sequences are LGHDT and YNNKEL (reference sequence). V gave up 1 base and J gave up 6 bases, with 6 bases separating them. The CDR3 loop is CASSQATAEAFF. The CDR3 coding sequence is TGTGCCAGCAGCCAAGCGACAGCTGAAGCTTTCTTT.

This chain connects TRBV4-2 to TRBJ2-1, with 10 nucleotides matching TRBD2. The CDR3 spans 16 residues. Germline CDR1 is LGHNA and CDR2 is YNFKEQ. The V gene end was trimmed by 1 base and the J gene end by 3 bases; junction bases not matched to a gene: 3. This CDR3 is CASSQVSSGSYNEQFF. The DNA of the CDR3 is TGTGCCAGCAGCCAAGTATCTAGCGGGAGCTACAATGAGCAGTTCTTC.

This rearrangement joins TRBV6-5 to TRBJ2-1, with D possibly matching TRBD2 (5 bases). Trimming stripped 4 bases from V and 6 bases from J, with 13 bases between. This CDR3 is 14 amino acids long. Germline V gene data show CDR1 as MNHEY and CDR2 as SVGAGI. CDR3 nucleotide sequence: TGTGCCAGCAGTTCCCCGTCCCGGGGCAATGAGCAGTTCTTC. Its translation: CASSSPSRGNEQFF.

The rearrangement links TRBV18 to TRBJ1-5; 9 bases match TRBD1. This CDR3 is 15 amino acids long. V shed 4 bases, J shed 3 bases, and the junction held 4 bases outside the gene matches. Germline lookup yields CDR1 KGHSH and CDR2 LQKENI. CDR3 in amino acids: CASSRDRETNQPQHF. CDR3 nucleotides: TGTGCCAGCTCACGGGACAGGGAGACCAATCAGCCCCAGCATTTT.

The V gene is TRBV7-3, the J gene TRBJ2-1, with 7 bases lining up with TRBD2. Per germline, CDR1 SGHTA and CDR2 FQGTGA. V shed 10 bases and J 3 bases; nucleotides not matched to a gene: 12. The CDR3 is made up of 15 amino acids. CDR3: CATSRVLADYNEQFF. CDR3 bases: TGTGCCACCAGTAGAGTGCTAGCGGACTACAATGAGCAGTTCTTC.

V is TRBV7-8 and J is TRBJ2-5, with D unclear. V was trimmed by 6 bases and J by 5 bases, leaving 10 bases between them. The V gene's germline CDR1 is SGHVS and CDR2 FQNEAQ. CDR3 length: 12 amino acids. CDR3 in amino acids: CASSPNSETQYF. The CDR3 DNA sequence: TGTGCCAGCAGTCCTAATTCGGAGACCCAGTACTTC.

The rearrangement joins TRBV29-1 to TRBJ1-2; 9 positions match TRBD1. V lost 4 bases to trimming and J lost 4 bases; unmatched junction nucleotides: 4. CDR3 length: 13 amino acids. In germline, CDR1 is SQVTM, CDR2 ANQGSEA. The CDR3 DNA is TGCAGCGTTGGAACAGGGGGCGGCTATGGCTACACCTTC. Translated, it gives CSVGTGGGYGYTF. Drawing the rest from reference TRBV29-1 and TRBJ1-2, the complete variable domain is SAVISQKPSRDICQRGTSLTIQCQVDSQVTMMFWYRQQPGQSLTLIATANQGSEATYESGFVIDKFPISRPNLTFSTLTVSNMSPEDSSIYLCSVGTGGGYGYTFGSGTRLTVV.

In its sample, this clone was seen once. The CDR3 nucleotides are TGTGCCAGCAGCCCAGAGGGGGGGGGCATAGGTAATTCACCCCTCCACTTT. Its protein is CASSPEGGGIGNSPLHF. The V and J genes are TRBV9 and TRBJ1-6; D perhaps matches TRBD1 (6 bases). The germline V gene has CDR1 SGDLS and CDR2 YYNGEE. The germline V and J ends were trimmed by 4 bases and 6 bases, with 20 bases remaining between them. CDR3 length: 17 residues.

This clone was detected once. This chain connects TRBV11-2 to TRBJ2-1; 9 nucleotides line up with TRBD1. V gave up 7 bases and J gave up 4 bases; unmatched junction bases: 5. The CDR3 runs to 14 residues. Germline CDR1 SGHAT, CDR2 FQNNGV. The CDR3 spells CASNDRGSYNEQFF. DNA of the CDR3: TGTGCCAGCAACGACAGGGGGTCGTACAATGAGCAGTTCTTC.

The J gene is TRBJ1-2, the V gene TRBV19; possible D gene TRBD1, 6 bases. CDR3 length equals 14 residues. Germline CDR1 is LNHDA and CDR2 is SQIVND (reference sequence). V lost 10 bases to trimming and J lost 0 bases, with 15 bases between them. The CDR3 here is CATSRDTANYGYTF. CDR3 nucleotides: TGTGCCACAAGCCGGGACACCGCTAACTATGGCTACACCTTC.

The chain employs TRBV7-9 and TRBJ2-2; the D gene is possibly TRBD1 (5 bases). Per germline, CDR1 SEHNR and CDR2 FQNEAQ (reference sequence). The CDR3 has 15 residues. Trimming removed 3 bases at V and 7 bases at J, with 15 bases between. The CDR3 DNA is TGTGCCAGCAGCTTGGCCCAGGGAAAGATCGGGGAGCTGTTTTTT. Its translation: CASSLAQGKIGELFF.

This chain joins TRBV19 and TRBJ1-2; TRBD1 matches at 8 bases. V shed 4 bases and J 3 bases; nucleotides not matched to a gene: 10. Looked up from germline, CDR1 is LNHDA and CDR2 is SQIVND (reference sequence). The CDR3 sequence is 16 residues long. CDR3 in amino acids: CASSSHGQGGDYGYTF. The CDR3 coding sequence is TGTGCCAGTAGTAGCCATGGACAGGGAGGGGACTATGGCTACACCTTC.

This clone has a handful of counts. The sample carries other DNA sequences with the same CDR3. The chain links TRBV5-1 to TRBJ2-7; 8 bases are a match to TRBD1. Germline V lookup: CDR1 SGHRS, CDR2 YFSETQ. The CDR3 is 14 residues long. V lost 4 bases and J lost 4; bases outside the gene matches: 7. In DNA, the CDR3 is TGCGCCAGCAGCCCGGACAGGGTAGCGTACGAGCAGTACTTC. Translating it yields CASSPDRVAYEQYF.

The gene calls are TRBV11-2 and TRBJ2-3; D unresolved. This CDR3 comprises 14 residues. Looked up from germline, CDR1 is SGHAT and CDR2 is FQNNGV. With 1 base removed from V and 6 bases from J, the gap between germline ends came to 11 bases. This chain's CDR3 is CASSLGGPSDTQYF. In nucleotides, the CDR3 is TGTGCCAGCAGCTTAGGAGGTCCTTCCGATACGCAGTATTTT.

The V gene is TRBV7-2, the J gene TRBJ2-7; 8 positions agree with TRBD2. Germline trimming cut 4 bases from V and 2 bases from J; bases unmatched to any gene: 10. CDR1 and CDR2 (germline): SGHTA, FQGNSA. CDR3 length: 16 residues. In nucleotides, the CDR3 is TGTGCCAGCAGCTCGTGGCTAGCGGGTCTACCCTACGAGCAGTACTTC. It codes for CASSSWLAGLPYEQYF.

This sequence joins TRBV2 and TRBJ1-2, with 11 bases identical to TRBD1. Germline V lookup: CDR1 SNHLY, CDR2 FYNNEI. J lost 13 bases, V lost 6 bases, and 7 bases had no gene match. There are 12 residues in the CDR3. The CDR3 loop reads CASSGTGGSRTF. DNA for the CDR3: TGTGCCAGCAGCGGGACAGGGGGAAGTCGCACCTTC.

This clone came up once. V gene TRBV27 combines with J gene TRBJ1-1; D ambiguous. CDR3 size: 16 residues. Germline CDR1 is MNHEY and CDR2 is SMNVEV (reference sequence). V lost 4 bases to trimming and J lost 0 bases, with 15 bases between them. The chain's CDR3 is CASSWKLSAVNTEAFF. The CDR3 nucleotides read TGTGCCAGCAGTTGGAAACTTAGTGCGGTGAACACTGAAGCTTTCTTT.

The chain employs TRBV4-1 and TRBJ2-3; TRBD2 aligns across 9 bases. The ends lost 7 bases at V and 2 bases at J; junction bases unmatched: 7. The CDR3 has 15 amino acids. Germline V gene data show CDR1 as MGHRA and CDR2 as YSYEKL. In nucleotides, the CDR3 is TGCGCCAGCACCCAGCGGGGGGCGGCCACAGATACGCAGTATTTT. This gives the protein CASTQRGAATDTQYF.

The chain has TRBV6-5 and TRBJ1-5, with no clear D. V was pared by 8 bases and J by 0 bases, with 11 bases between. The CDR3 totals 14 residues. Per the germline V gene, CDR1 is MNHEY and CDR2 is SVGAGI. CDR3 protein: CASEARYSNQPQHF. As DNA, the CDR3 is TGTGCCAGCGAGGCCCGATATAGCAATCAGCCCCAGCATTTT.

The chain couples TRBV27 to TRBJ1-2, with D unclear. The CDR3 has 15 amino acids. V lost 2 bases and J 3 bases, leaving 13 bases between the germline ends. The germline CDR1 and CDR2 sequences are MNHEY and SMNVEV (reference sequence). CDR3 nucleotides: TGTGCCAGCAGTTTAGCTCCTCCCACGGACTATGGCTACACCTTC. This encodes CASSLAPPTDYGYTF.

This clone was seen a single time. CDR3 nucleotides: TGTGCCAGCAGCCCTCGGGACAGCCGGAACACTGAAGCTTTCTTT. Encoded protein: CASSPRDSRNTEAFF. The chain combines TRBV14 with TRBJ1-1; TRBD1 matches at 7 bases. The CDR3 consists of 15 residues. Germline V gene lookup returns CDR1 SGHDN and CDR2 FVKESK. J was trimmed by 1 base and V by 4 bases; bases with no gene match: 6.

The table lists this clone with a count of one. This CDR3 is CASTTSGGSEQYF. Written as DNA, the CDR3 is TGTGCCAGCACCACATCGGGAGGGTCCGAGCAGTACTTC. The genes are TRBV28 and TRBJ2-7, with 8 bases fitting TRBD2. The V segment lost 7 bases and the J segment 6 bases; nucleotides outside the gene matches: 8. This CDR3 is 13 amino acids long. Looked up from germline, CDR1 is MDHEN and CDR2 is SYDVKM.

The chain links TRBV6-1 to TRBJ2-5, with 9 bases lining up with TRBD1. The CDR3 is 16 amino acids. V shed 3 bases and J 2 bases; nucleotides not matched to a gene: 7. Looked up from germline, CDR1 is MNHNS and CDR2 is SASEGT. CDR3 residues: CASSEGTGGGQETQYF. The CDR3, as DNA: TGTGCCAGCAGTGAGGGAACAGGGGGCGGACAAGAGACCCAGTACTTC.

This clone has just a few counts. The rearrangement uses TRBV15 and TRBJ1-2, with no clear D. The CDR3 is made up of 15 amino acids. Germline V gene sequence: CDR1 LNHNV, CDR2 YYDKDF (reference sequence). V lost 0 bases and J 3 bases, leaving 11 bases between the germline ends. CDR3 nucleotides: TGTGCCACCAGCAGAGACCGGGGATCGGACTATGGCTACACCTTC. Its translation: CATSRDRGSDYGYTF.

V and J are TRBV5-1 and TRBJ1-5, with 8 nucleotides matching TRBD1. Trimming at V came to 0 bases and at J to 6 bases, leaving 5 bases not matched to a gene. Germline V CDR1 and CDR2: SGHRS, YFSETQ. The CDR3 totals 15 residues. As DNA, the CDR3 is TGCGCCAGCAGCTTGGACACAGGGGGTATTCAGCCCCAGCATTTT. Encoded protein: CASSLDTGGIQPQHF.

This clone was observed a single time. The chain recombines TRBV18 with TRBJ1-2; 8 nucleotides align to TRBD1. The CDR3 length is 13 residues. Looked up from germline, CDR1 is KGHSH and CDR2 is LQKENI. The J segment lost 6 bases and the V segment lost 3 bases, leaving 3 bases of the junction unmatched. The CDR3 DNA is TGTGCCAGCTCACCCTTGGACAGGGATGGCTACACCTTC. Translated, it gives CASSPLDRDGYTF.